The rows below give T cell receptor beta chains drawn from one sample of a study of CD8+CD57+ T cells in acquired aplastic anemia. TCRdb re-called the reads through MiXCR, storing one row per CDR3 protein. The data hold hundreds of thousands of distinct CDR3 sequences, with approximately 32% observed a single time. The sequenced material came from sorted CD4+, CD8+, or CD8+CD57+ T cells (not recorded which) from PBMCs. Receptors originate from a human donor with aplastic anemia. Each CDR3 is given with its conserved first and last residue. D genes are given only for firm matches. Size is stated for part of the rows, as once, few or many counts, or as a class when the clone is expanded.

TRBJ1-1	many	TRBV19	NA	TGTGCCAGTAGTATGGTAGTCTTGAACACTGAAGCTTTCTTT	CASSMVVLNTEAFF
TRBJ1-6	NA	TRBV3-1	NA	TGTGCCAGCAGCCCCCAGCAGGCTAAACCCCTCCACTTT	CASSPQQAKPLHF
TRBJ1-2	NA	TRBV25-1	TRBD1	TGTGCCAGCTCGCCACCGGACAGGGTCGATGGCTACACCTTC	CASSPPDRVDGYTF
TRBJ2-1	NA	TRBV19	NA	TGTGCCAGTAGTATGCTAGCTGGTGAGCAGTTCTTC	CASSMLAGEQFF
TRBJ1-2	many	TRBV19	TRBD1	TGTGCCAGTTCCGACAGGGGAGACTATGGCTACACCTTC	CASSDRGDYGYTF
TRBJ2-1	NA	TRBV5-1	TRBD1	TGCGCCAGCAGCTTGGTAAACAGGGGGACCTACAATGAGCAGTTCTTC	CASSLVNRGTYNEQFF
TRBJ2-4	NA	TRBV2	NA	TGTGCCAGCAGCGCAATCGGAAACATTCAGTACTTC	CASSAIGNIQYF
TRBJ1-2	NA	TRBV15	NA	TGTGCCACCAGCAGAGATACGGGGACCTATGGCTACACCTTC	CATSRDTGTYGYTF
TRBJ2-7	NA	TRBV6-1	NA	TGTGCCAGAAGCCCCTCGGACAAGTTGGGATACGAGCAGTACTTC	CARSPSDKLGYEQYF
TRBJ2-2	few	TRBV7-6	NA	TGTGCCAGCAGCTTGCGGAGCGGAACCATATCGAACACCGGGGAGCTGTTTTTT	CASSLRSGTISNTGELFF
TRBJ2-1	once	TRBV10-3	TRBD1	TGTGCCATCAGTGAGGGGACAGCGATGGATGAGCAGTTCTTC	CAISEGTAMDEQFF
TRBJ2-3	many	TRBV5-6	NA	TGTGCCAGCAGCTTACGAGGCGGTAGCACAGATACGCAGTATTTT	CASSLRGGSTDTQYF
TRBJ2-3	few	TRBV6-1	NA	TGTGCCAGCAGGGGGACCACAGATACGCAGTATTTT	CASRGTTDTQYF
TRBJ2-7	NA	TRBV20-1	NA	TGCAGTGCTAGAGACCCCGCAGGGGCAGAGCAGTACTTC	CSARDPAGAEQYF
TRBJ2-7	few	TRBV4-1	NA	TGCGCCAGCAGCCAAGATTCAAGTGGGAGTTCCTACGAGCAGTACTTC	CASSQDSSGSSYEQYF
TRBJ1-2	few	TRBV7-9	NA	TGTGCCAGCTCACCAGCAAGGCGGGGAGATGGCTACACCTTC	CASSPARRGDGYTF
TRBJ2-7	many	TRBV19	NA	TGTGCCAGTAGTATACAGGGCTGGAACGAGCAGTACTTC	CASSIQGWNEQYF
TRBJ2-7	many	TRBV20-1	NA	TGCAGTGCTAGAGGTATAAACGAGCAGTACTTC	CSARGINEQYF
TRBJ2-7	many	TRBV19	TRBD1	TGTGCCAGTAGTATAGATCCCGCGGACAGGTCCGAGCAGTACTTC	CASSIDPADRSEQYF
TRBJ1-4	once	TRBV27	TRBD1	TGTGCCAGCAGTTCTGCCAGGACAGGGTTTGAAAAACTGTTTTTT	CASSSARTGFEKLFF
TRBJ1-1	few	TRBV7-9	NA	TGTGCCAGCAGCTTCGGGACCGGGGTAGCCCTTGAAGCTTTCTTT	CASSFGTGVALEAFF
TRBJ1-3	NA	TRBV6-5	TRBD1	TGTGCCAGCAGTTACTCCAGGGGGCTGGCTGGAAACACCATATATTTT	CASSYSRGLAGNTIYF
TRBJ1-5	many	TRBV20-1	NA	TGCAGTGCTAGGGGTGAGGGGGAGGCCGATCAGCCCCAGCATTTT	CSARGEGEADQPQHF
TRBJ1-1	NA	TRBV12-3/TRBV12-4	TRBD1	TGTGCCAGCAGTTCTCCGGGACAGGGAGACACTGAAGCTTTCTTT	CASSSPGQGDTEAFF
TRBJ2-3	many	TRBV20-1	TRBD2	TGCAGTGCTAGGGGAAGCGGGGGTGGCACAGATACGCAGTATTTT	CSARGSGGGTDTQYF
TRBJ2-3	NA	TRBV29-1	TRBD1	TGCAGCGTTTTCGGACAGGGGTCCACAGATACGCAGTATTTT	CSVFGQGSTDTQYF
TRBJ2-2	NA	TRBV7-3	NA	TGTGCCAGCAGCTTCGATATCGGGGAGCTGTTTTTT	CASSFDIGELFF
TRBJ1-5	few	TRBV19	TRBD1	TGTGCCAGTAGTGTCCCGGGACAGGGGGCTTTTCTCCCCCAGCATTTT	CASSVPGQGAFLPQHF
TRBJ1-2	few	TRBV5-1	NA	TGCGCCAGCAGCTTCCTTCGCCCGATGGGGGGGGACTATGGCTACACCTTC	CASSFLRPMGGDYGYTF
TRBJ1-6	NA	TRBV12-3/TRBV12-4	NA	TGTGCCAGCAGGGGGGACGGCTATAATTCACCCCTCCACTTT	CASRGDGYNSPLHF
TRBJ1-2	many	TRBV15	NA	TGTGCCACCAGCAGAGAAGGTTCCCCCCTCTATGGCTACACCTTC	CATSREGSPLYGYTF
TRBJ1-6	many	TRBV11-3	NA	TGTGCCAGCAGCTTAGAAGCAGGGGTCGCTTCACCCCTCCACTTT	CASSLEAGVASPLHF
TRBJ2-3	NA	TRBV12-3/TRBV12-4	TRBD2	TGTGCCAGCAGTTTCGTAGCGGGGAGCACAGATACGCAGTATTTT	CASSFVAGSTDTQYF
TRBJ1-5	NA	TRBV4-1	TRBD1	TGCGCCAGCAGCCTCCAGACAGGGCACCAGCCCCAGCATTTT	CASSLQTGHQPQHF
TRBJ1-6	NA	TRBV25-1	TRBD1	TGTGCCAGCAGTGTCGGACAGGGTGGCAGTTATAATTCACCCCTCCACTTT	CASSVGQGGSYNSPLHF
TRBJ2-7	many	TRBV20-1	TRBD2	TGCAGTGCGAGCCTAGCGGGACCTCTTGATGAGCAGTACTTC	CSASLAGPLDEQYF
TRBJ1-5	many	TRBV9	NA	TGTGCCAGCAGCGGGGTTGGCAATCAGCCCCAGCATTTT	CASSGVGNQPQHF
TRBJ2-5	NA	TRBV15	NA	TGTGCCACCTCTATCCGTGACCAAGAGACCCAGTACTTC	CATSIRDQETQYF
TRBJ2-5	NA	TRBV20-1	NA	TGCAGTGCTAGAGATCCGACAGTAAGGGGAGAGACCCAGTACTTC	CSARDPTVRGETQYF
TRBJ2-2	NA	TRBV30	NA	TGTGCCTGGAGTGTACAGTCGAACACCGGGGAGCTGTTTTTT	CAWSVQSNTGELFF
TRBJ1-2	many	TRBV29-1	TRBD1	TGCAGCGTTGAAAGGCGATGGGGGACAGGATATGGCTACACCTTC	CSVERRWGTGYGYTF
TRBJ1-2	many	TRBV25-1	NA	TGTGCCAGCAGTGTCGACCTAATGCCCTATGGCTACACCTTC	CASSVDLMPYGYTF
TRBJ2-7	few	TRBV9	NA	TGTGCCAGCAGCCATAGTTCGGGGACCTACGAGCAGTACTTC	CASSHSSGTYEQYF
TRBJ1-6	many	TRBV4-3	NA	TGCGCCAGCAACCAGGTGGCCTCCGATTCACCCCTCCACTTT	CASNQVASDSPLHF
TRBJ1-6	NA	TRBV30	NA	TGTGCCTGGAGTGGTGGAGGGGTGAATTCACCCCTCCACTTT	CAWSGGGVNSPLHF
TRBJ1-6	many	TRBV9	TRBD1	TGTGCCAGCAGCGTAGGAGGGGGCTCCGAATATAATTCACCCCTCCACTTT	CASSVGGGSEYNSPLHF
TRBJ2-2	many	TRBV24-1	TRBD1	TGTGCCACCAAGGGACAGGGGGCAGGCGGGGAGCTGTTTTTT	CATKGQGAGGELFF
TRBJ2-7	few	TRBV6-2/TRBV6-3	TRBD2	TGTGCCAGCAGTTACGCCGTCCTAGCGGGTGAGCAGTACTTC	CASSYAVLAGEQYF
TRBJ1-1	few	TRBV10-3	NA	TGTGCCAGTAATGGACAGCCAAACACTGAAGCTTTCTTT	CASNGQPNTEAFF
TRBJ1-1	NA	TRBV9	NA	TGTGCCAGCAGCGTAGATGTGAAATCGGGCACTGAAGCTTTCTTT	CASSVDVKSGTEAFF
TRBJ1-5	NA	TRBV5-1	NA	TGCGCCAGCAGCACCTCACAGGGTCAGCCCCAGCATTTT	CASSTSQGQPQHF
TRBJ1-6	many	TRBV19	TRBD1	TGTGCCAGCAGTACTGACAGGGGAAATTCACCCCTCCACTTT	CASSTDRGNSPLHF
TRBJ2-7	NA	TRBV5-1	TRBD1	TGCGCCAGCAGCTGGACAGGGGGAGAGCAGTACTTC	CASSWTGGEQYF
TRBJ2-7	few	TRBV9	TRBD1	TGTGCCAGCAGCAGGGGACAGGGGGCTCCTACCTACGAGCAGCACTTC	CASSRGQGAPTYEQHF
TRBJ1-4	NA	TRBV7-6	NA	TGTGCCAGCAGCTCGAGACACCAAACTAATGAAAAACTGTTTTTT	CASSSRHQTNEKLFF
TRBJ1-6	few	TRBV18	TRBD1	TGTGCCAGCTCACCACCCACAGGGGCTAATTCACCCCTCCACTTT	CASSPPTGANSPLHF
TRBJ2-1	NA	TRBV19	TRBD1	TGTGCCATTGTTGGACAGGGTCCCTACAATGAGCAGTTCTTC	CAIVGQGPYNEQFF